This T cell receptor beta chain was identified in a study of cytomegalovirus exposure and HLA in healthy donors. Study overall: It was reported in a later analysis that the 120 or so validation repertoires used the same platform as the approximately 670 first-cohort repertoires. Notes on the study in general: The authors listed 164 TCR beta chains as cytomegalovirus-associated.

Turning to this clone: Antigen specificity is unknown.

Looked up from germline, CDR1 is SQVTM and CDR2 is ANQGSEA. This CDR3 contains 16 residues. The germline V and J ends were trimmed by 0 bases and 2 bases, with 14 bases remaining between them. Clones were read by immunoSEQ multiplex PCR, and TCRdb kept only the in-frame ones, dropping some. Of roughly 80,000 clones in the sample, approximately 93% were seen once. The clonotype comes from a young woman in good health and CMV-seronegative. The V call is TRBV29-1, the J call TRBJ2-1, with D perhaps TRBD1 (6 bases). The source material was PBMCs. CDR3 nucleotide sequence: TGCAGCGTTGAAGATCTGGAGACAGGAACCTACAATGAGCAGTTCTTC. Amino acids: CSVEDLETGTYNEQFF.